Listed here are 17 T cell receptor beta chains from one sample, sequenced in a study of shared clonotypes between healthy human individuals. Profiled with immunoSEQ multiplex PCR; TCRdb holds only in-frame clones, not every one. The sample holds over 2 million clones, 85% to 95% seen once. The sample was naive CD4+ T cells from PBMCs. Subset noted: CD45RA+ positively selected. The receptors here all came from a man between 18 and 29 years old in good health. Some clones in this sample may be carry-over from other donors' samples.

The V gene is TRBV7-2, the J gene TRBJ1-6; unclear D gene. CDR1 and CDR2 from the germline V gene are SGHTA and FQGNSA. V shed 1 base and J shed 14 bases, with 9 bases lying between them. The CDR3 runs 12 residues. The CDR3 sequence is CASSLDAKTLHF. The DNA for the CDR3 is TGTGCCAGCAGCTTAGACGCCAAGACCCTCCACTTT.

DNA of the CDR3: TGTGCCAGCAGCCCACGGGACGGGAGGAGGGGCACAGATACGCAGTATTTT. It codes for CASSPRDGRRGTDTQYF. The chain couples TRBV9 to TRBJ2-3; 7 bases are shared with TRBD2. The germline gives CDR1 SGDLS, CDR2 YYNGEE. Trimming removed 4 bases from V and 1 base from J; junction bases left unmatched: 12. CDR3 length: 17 residues.

V gene TRBV2 combines with J gene TRBJ1-1; 7 nucleotides agree with TRBD1. The CDR3 loop spans 14 amino acids. Germline V gene sequence: CDR1 SNHLY, CDR2 FYNNEI. The V gene end was trimmed by 6 bases and the J gene end by 4 bases; junction bases not matched to a gene: 8. CDR3 loop: CASRGGGTATEAFF. DNA for the CDR3: TGTGCCAGCAGAGGAGGTGGGACAGCCACTGAAGCTTTCTTT.

Concerning this clone itself: Distinct nucleotide sequences in the sample also encode this CDR3. This rearrangement joins TRBV7-2 to TRBJ1-5; 8 nucleotides align to TRBD1. The CDR3 is 15 residues long. Trimming cost V 1 base and J 7 bases; bases outside gene matches: 6. The germline CDR1 and CDR2 sequences are SGHTA and FQGNSA. The DNA of the CDR3 is TGTGCCAGCAGCTTAGGAGACAGGGGCGGGCAGCCCCAGCATTTT. Encoded protein: CASSLGDRGGQPQHF.

V usage is TRBV18 and J usage is TRBJ1-1, with D perhaps matching TRBD1 (5 bases). This CDR3 comprises 14 residues. Deletions cut 3 bases from V and 5 bases from J, with 13 bases between. Germline values: CDR1 KGHSH, CDR2 LQKENI. The CDR3, as DNA: TGTGCCAGCTCACCGGCCAAAAAGGGGACTGAAGCTTTCTTT. It is translated as CASSPAKKGTEAFF.

Points on this clone: Different DNA sequences within this sample yield the same CDR3. This rearrangement joins TRBV7-3 to TRBJ2-3, with TRBD2 matching 13 bases. V shed 5 bases and J 3 bases; nucleotides not matched to a gene: 2. The CDR3 is 15 residues long. CDR1 is SGHTA and CDR2 is FQGTGA in the germline V gene. DNA of the CDR3: TGTGCCAGCAGCCGGACTAGCGGGAGAACAGATACGCAGTATTTT. Translated: CASSRTSGRTDTQYF. Drawing the rest from reference TRBV7-3 and TRBJ2-3, the complete variable domain is GAGVSQTPSNKVTEKGKYVELRCDPISGHTALYWYRQSLGQGPEFLIYFQGTGAADDSGLPNDRFFAVRPEGSVSTLKIQRTERGDSAVYLCASSRTSGRTDTQYFGPGTRLTVL.

Of note for this clone: Distinct nucleotide sequences in the sample also encode this CDR3. The genes are TRBV5-1 and TRBJ1-1; the D is unclear. The CDR3 runs 14 residues. V lost 0 bases and J 2 bases, leaving 8 bases between the germline ends. Germline-derived CDR1 and CDR2 are SGHRS and YFSETQ. The CDR3 DNA reads TGCGCCAGCAGCTTGGGGGCGGGTAACACTGAAGCTTTCTTT. This sequence encodes CASSLGAGNTEAFF.

The chain joins TRBV28 to TRBJ2-4; 7 positions match TRBD2. The junction had 4 bases not matched to a gene; V was cut back by 2 bases and J by 0 bases. The CDR3 is 16 residues long. Germline values: CDR1 MDHEN, CDR2 SYDVKM. CDR3 protein: CASSLSGTLAKNIQYF. The DNA for the CDR3 is TGTGCCAGCAGTTTAAGCGGGACCTTAGCCAAAAACATTCAGTACTTC.

J is TRBJ2-1 and V is TRBV28; D not resolved. Germline V gene lookup returns CDR1 MDHEN and CDR2 SYDVKM. This CDR3 contains 12 residues. V was clipped by 5 bases and J by 10 bases, with 12 bases between them. DNA of the CDR3: TGTGCCAGCAGTCCTATCAGAGCGGAGCAGTTCTTC. It translates to CASSPIRAEQFF.

This chain links TRBV5-1 with TRBJ1-2; D unclear. This CDR3 comprises 15 residues. CDR1 and CDR2 (germline): SGHRS, YFSETQ. Trimming took off 2 bases at V and 0 bases at J, with 11 bases between the two ends. The CDR3 DNA reads TGCGCCAGCAGCTTCATGTTCGGATCTAACTATGGCTACACCTTC. Protein product: CASSFMFGSNYGYTF.

This clone was recorded only once. The chain carries TRBV5-6 and TRBJ1-2, with unresolved D. V lost 0 bases and J 4 bases, leaving 13 bases between the germline ends. The CDR3 is 15 amino acids. From germline, CDR1 is SGHDT and CDR2 YYEEEE. CDR3 sequence: CASSLVSGQPYGYTF. The CDR3 bases are TGTGCCAGCAGCTTGGTGTCAGGTCAGCCCTATGGCTACACCTTC.

The V call is TRBV2, the J call TRBJ2-3; D ambiguous. This CDR3 contains 14 residues. Trimming shortened V by 4 bases and J by 2 bases, and 10 bases separated the two germline ends. Germline V lookup: CDR1 SNHLY, CDR2 FYNNEI. The CDR3 region is CASSALPDTDTQYF. The CDR3 region has the DNA TGTGCCAGCAGTGCCCTTCCTGACACAGATACGCAGTATTTT.

The J gene is TRBJ2-2, the V gene TRBV7-9; D gene uncertain. Between the trimmed V and J ends, which lost 1 base and 4 bases, there was a span of 19 bases. Looked up from germline, CDR1 is SEHNR and CDR2 is FQNEAQ (reference sequence). The length of the CDR3 is 18 residues. The CDR3 here is CASSLGRAITPGTGELFF. As DNA, the CDR3 is TGTGCCAGCAGCTTAGGTCGGGCCATCACTCCGGGCACCGGGGAGCTGTTTTTT.

This chain joins TRBV7-9 and TRBJ2-7, with 10 bases fitting TRBD2. The germline V gene encodes CDR1 SEHNR and CDR2 FQNEAQ (reference sequence). Trimming took 5 bases from V and 0 from J; bases not matched to a gene: 1. The CDR3 extends over 14 amino acids. As DNA, the CDR3 is TGTGCCAGCAGCGCTAGCGGGAGCTCCTACGAGCAGTACTTC. This gives the protein CASSASGSSYEQYF.

V is TRBV5-5 and J is TRBJ2-7; D possibly uses TRBD1 or TRBD2 (5 bases each). This CDR3 spans 15 amino acids. Trimming took 4 bases from V and 0 from J, leaving 14 bases between them. The germline gives CDR1 SGHKS, CDR2 YYEKEE (reference sequence). DNA for the CDR3: TGTGCCAGCAGCACGGGACCCCTGAGCTCCTACGAGCAGTACTTC. This encodes CASSTGPLSSYEQYF.

J is TRBJ1-4 and V is TRBV7-9, with D unresolved. Looked up from germline, CDR1 is SEHNR and CDR2 is FQNEAQ (reference sequence). V lost 6 bases, J lost 6 bases, and 8 bases lay in between. The CDR3 is 12 residues long. CDR3 loop: CASSPQDEKLFF. The CDR3, as DNA: TGTGCCAGCAGTCCCCAGGATGAAAAACTGTTTTTT.

The chain joins TRBV4-2 to TRBJ2-6; perhaps TRBD2 as D (6 bases). The CDR3 spans 15 residues. Germline loops: CDR1 LGHNA, CDR2 YNFKEQ. V dropped 6 bases and J dropped 0 bases, with 9 bases sitting between them. CDR3 nucleotide sequence: TGTGCCAGCAGGGCGGGGCACTCTGGGGCCAACGTCCTGACTTTC. Its protein product is CASRAGHSGANVLTF.